This entry concerns a single TCR beta chain. There is no known antigen for this receptor. No per-base quality is available; no much larger clone lies one base away. According to the study, the label for this sample's time point signals: about four weeks on oral tofacitinib. The treatment or condition label here, explained by the study, means: oral pan-JAK inhibitor, 5-10 mg twice daily. Lesional scalp punch biopsies and peripheral blood were obtained from alopecia areata patients. PBMCs were isolated by density centrifugation and stained for CD3, CD4 and CD8, after which CD4+ and CD8+ T cells were sorted on a FACSAria. Looking up the germline V gene yields CDR1 SGHTA and CDR2 FQGNSA. The CDR3 holds 17 amino acids from the cysteine to the phenylalanine. CDR3 DNA only is kept here, 51 bases in frame from base 1. V is pared back by 3 bases and J by 0 bases, with 15 bases lying between the germline termini.

This specimen comes from a study of CD8+ T cells in alopecia areata (dated by TCRdb to 2016 to 2019). Study-wide context: Treated patients were enrolled in an open-label pilot trial of oral tofacitinib, 5 to 10 mg twice daily, for moderate-to-severe alopecia areata. Patients stayed on tofacitinib for 6 to 18 months and then had 6 months of follow-up off drug so that delayed response and recurrence could be assessed. The SALT score, which quantifies the percentage of affected scalp surface area, was used to measure disease severity in treated patients. High-throughput TCRbeta sequencing was used to examine T cell clonal expansion in alopecia areata in both the C3H/HeJ mouse model and human patients. Scalp tissue and sorted CD4+ and CD8+ peripheral blood T cells from patchy and totalis/universalis alopecia areata patients and from healthy controls were covered by human TCRbeta sequencing. Biopsies were taken from tofacitinib-treated patients at baseline and at 4 and 24 weeks of treatment, and a later scalp biopsy was taken in several of the tofacitinib-treated patients. Scalp clonality was compared among normal scalp (n=4), patchy alopecia areata scalp (n=8), and alopecia totalis/universalis scalp (n=8). RNA came from the PAXgene miRNA kit for fixed scalp, the miRNeasy kit for PBMCs, and the RNeasy kit for mouse skin. TCRbeta CDR3 regions were amplified by immunoSEQ multiplex PCR with 35 Vbeta forward and 13 Jbeta reverse primers.

Study-wide conclusions, independent of this receptor: Unlike mouse skin, which is dominated by gammadelta T cells, normal human skin has resident alphabeta T cells that are also sequenced, and this complicates analysis of the scalp TCR repertoire. During tofacitinib treatment, many expanded lesional clones remained in scalp and blood, and this persistence may partly explain relapse after treatment is stopped. Tofacitinib significantly decreased scalp clonality and the number of expanded CD8+ clones among the top 100 scalp clones. Because the treated cohort was small and had just a single nonresponder, larger studies are needed to establish links between baseline CD8+ expansion and response. TCR sequences shared between patients were less clear than in mice, possibly partly because of HLA diversity in the patient population. Lesional scalp, especially in alopecia totalis/universalis, showed higher clonality and more expanded CD8+ clones than normal scalp, suggesting antigenic drive.

Library preparation was by the immunoSEQ multiplex PCR assay. To provide template for TCR sequencing, every sample had RNA extracted and reverse transcribed into cDNA. First-strand cDNA was synthesized with SuperScript III using a 2:1 mix of oligo-dT and random hexamers. A synthetic immune receptor repertoire was used to assess amplification bias, and residual bias was removed computationally. Under the source paper's analysis protocol: After raw reads were preprocessed to remove errors, the CDR3 was defined following IMGT conventions as running from the conserved cysteine to phenylalanine. Clonality was computed by normalizing Shannon entropy by log2 of the number of productive unique TCRs and subtracting the result from 1. Scalp TCRbeta sequences were cross-referenced with sorted blood CD4 and CD8 repertoires so that the CD4 or CD8 identity of scalp clones could be inferred. The table comes from immuneACCESS by way of TCRdb, which keeps in-frame sequences with V and J called. Part of the clones is missing from these tables; in studies checked, under half for an unresolved V gene and the rest for unknown reasons. V and J calls and clone size follow that table, whereas D and trimming were derived from the DNA. For this sample the table gives some 150,000 clones, of which around 83% were detected only once. Jointly, the top ten make up less than 15% of the sample.

The TCR sequence derives from a human donor with alopecia areata. The sequenced sample was CD8+ T cells sorted from blood, obtained at week 4, from a patient treated with tofacitinib. This chain is built from TRBV7-2 and TRBJ2-4, with TRBD1 tentatively as D gene (6 bases match). The nucleotides read TGTGCCAGCAGCTTGAAGGACAGACTTATAGCCAAAAACATTCAGTACTTC. This codes for CASSLKDRLIAKNIQYF.